This T cell receptor (beta chain) was obtained from a study of technical replicates of blood from several donors. Sequenced by immunoSEQ multiplex PCR; TCRdb stores in-frame clones only, minus some. The repertoire holds approximately 80,000 clones, with 98% as singletons. The V gene's germline CDR1 is SNHLY and CDR2 FYNNEI. The CDR3 extends over 17 amino acids. V lost 6 bases to trimming and J lost 0 bases; unmatched junction nucleotides: 8. This clone occurred once. The chain carries TRBV2 and TRBJ1-6; 7 positions agree with TRBD1. This receptor was taken from a human donor in good health. The sequencing sample was made of T cells isolated from PBMCs. CDR3: CASSMLGQVSYNSPLHF. CDR3 DNA sequence: TGTGCCAGCAGCATGCTCGGACAGGTCTCCTATAATTCACCCCTCCACTTT.